The sequence of this TCR beta chain was determined in a study of blood T cell repertoires in COVID-19. At the level of the study: Samples of COVID-19 (acute and convalescent) were obtained from the United States, Italy and Spain. T cells, B-cell-depleted T cells, or PBMCs provided the cDNA or gDNA that served as material.

The protocol was immunoSEQ multiplex PCR, while the TCRdb copy is restricted to in-frame clones and leaves out a portion. The sample yields 300,000 to 350,000 clones, around nine tenths seen once. V was pared by 4 bases and J by 6 bases, with 15 bases of the junction left unmatched. CDR1 and CDR2 (germline): KGHDR, SFDVKD. The length of the CDR3 is 17 residues. This TCR derives from a woman younger than 35 who had recovered from COVID-19. The V call is TRBV24-1, the J call TRBJ2-5, with 8 nucleotides matching TRBD1. Sequencing used peripheral blood. The CDR3 spells CATSDQGDRGSGKTQYF. The DNA of the CDR3 is TGTGCCACCAGTGACCAAGGAGACAGGGGAAGCGGAAAGACCCAGTACTTC.